The clone carrying this T cell receptor beta chain was counted only a few times. Its antigen is not known. The investigators amplified TCR beta CDR3 regions from RNA transcripts. With the HTBI primer set, the TCR CDR3 went through a first round of RT-PCR. TCRdb re-called the multiplex PCR reads through MiXCR, storing one row per CDR3 protein. The table lists approximately 620,000 distinct CDR3 sequences, around 16% of them singletons. This record comes from a study of T cells in Graves' hyperthyroidism and ophthalmopathy. Study outcomes and limitations: Among clonotypes expanded in thyroid above 0.001, most were also found in blood. From stable hyperthyroidism, ophthalmopathy was set apart by a 13 V-J model.

Uncontrolled infection, other autoimmune disease, pregnancy or lactation excluded patients. PBMCs came from 9 to 10 ml fresh peripheral blood. The CDR3 has 14 amino acids. V was pared by 2 bases and J by 6 bases, with 8 bases of the junction left unmatched. Germline V gene lookup returns CDR1 DFQATT and CDR2 SNEGSKA (reference sequence). The V call is TRBV20-1, the J call TRBJ2-7; TRBD1 aligns across 9 bases. Sequenced: blood. The source of this sequence is a woman between 40 and 55 years old with Graves' ophthalmopathy. The CDR3 sequence: CSARPGQGLREQYF. In nucleotides, the CDR3 is TGCAGTGCTAGACCGGGACAGGGTCTTCGCGAGCAGTACTTC.